The table lists the clone carrying this TCR beta chain with a few counts. Its target is unknown. There are 13 residues in the CDR3. V was clipped by 4 bases and J by 6 bases, with 11 bases between them. CDR1 and CDR2 from the germline V gene are MNHNY and SVGAGI (reference sequence). This table comes from immunoSEQ multiplex PCR, and its TCRdb copy is limited to in-frame clones, with some not included. Among about 170,000 clones listed, 88% were seen once. These data belong to a study of radiation and T cells in renal cell carcinoma. Time point noted: blood 4 weeks post-SBRT, at nephrectomy. This sample's treatment: 15 Gy SBRT to primary tumor, nephrectomy 4 weeks later. Nephrectomy followed 15 Gy stereotactic body radiation by 4 weeks. Study results and limitations: Without pretreatment biopsies, baseline tumor clonotype presence was undetermined. Top tumor clonotypes rose in blood 2 weeks post-radiation, then contracted.

This rearrangement joins TRBV6-6 to TRBJ2-3; D unclear. The sequenced sample was blood, obtained from a patient whose treatment included radiotherapy and nephrectomy. This receptor was obtained from a woman aged 50 to 65 with renal cell carcinoma. The DNA for the CDR3 is TGTGCCAGCAGTTCCCTTCCATGGGATACGCAGTATTTT. Protein product: CASSSLPWDTQYF.